This T cell receptor (beta chain) originates from a study of cytotoxic CD8 clonotypes in ibrutinib-treated CLL. Background on the study: Results showed some 25 partial and 2 complete responses; following median roughly 70 months, around 14 remained remitted, roughly 12 advanced. When averaged across all of the samples, the counts came to approximately 250,000 productive templates and about 95,000 productive rearrangements.

V lost 6 bases, J lost 4 bases, and 7 bases stayed unmatched. From germline, CDR1 is MNHNS and CDR2 SASEGT. The CDR3 is 14 residues long. Study-level results: Clonotypes that were public were uncommon, and they contracted or stayed stable on treatment.

The sequencing depth, 1 in 200,000 to 1 in 1 million T cells, was the target. Method: immunoSEQ multiplex PCR; TCRdb's copy keeps in-frame clones and lacks some. This table has just over 200,000 clones, 70% appearing once. A remark on this clone: The antigen is undetermined.

Sequencing used PBMCs, obtained after 12 months of ibrutinib treatment. The sequence derives from a human donor with chronic lymphocytic leukemia. The J gene is TRBJ2-7, the V gene TRBV6-1; TRBD2 aligns across 9 bases. CDR3 loop: CASRRVAGEYEQYF. The CDR3 DNA is TGTGCCAGCAGGCGGGTAGCGGGAGAGTACGAGCAGTACTTC.